A single T cell receptor beta chain is shown here with its context. Its antigen is not known. Germline is not matched at one junction end, which may reflect a read error. This specimen comes from a study of T-cell memory formation after mild COVID-19. Overall study results and limits: Later expanders leaned CD4+, whereas day 15 to 85 contracting clones were balanced CD4/CD8.

Using constant-segment primers, 5'RACE produced TCR alpha and TCR beta cDNA libraries carrying sample barcodes and UMIs. Using its own MiXCR run on the 5' RACE reads, TCRdb lists one record per CDR3 protein. The table lists hundreds of thousands of distinct CDR3 sequences, around 28% of them singletons, with roughly 13% in the top ten. This clonotype was sampled from an adult woman who had mild COVID-19 (a few samples of this study predate the infection). Cell type and time point are not known. What was sequenced was PBMCs or a T cell subset sorted from them (not recorded which).

As DNA, the CDR3 is TGTGCCAGCGAGACTCATCCGTCGAACACCGGGGAGCTTTTTTTT. This codes for CASETHPSNTGELFF. The J gene is TRBJ2-2, the V gene TRBV6-1; possibly TRBD2 for D (5 bases). Germline V gene data show CDR1 as MNHNS and CDR2 as SASEGT. CDR3 length: 15 residues.